One and the same sample provided the 14 T cell receptor beta chains below, sequenced in a study of T cell responses to AZD1222 COVID-19 vaccine. TCRdb keeps only in-frame clones here, not all; method: immunoSEQ multiplex PCR. The sample gives some 190,000 clones, approximately 94% of which show up once; approximately 1.5% is in the top ten. The sequences come from peripheral blood, collected 28 days after the second dose of the MenACWY control vaccine. The source is an adult who received the MenACWY meningococcal vaccine as a control.

V is TRBV3-1 (or the pseudogene TRBV3-2) and J is TRBJ2-7; no clear D. CDR3 length: 16 residues. CDR1 and CDR2 from the germline V gene are LGHDT and YNNKEL (reference sequence). Trimming removed 1 base at V and 2 bases at J, with 15 bases between. In DNA form, the CDR3 reads TGTGCCAGCAGCCAAGCCCGTCAGCCTCGGGCCTACGAGCAGTACTTC. Translation: CASSQARQPRAYEQYF.

V gene TRBV3-1 (or the pseudogene TRBV3-2) combines with J gene TRBJ1-1, with D possibly matching TRBD1 (5 bases). Germline loops: CDR1 LGHDT, CDR2 YNNKEL (reference sequence). This CDR3 region has 14 residues. Deletions cut 3 bases from V and 0 bases from J, with 8 bases between. The CDR3 loop reads CASSHLTVNTEAFF. The CDR3 region has the DNA TGTGCCAGCAGCCACCTGACAGTGAACACTGAAGCTTTCTTT.

V is TRBV6-5 and J is TRBJ1-1; no definite D call. Germline loops: CDR1 MNHEY, CDR2 SVGAGI. The germline V and J ends were trimmed by 7 bases and 4 bases, with 16 bases remaining between them. This CDR3 comprises 14 residues. DNA for the CDR3: TGTGCCAGCACCCTCGAAGGGCGATCCACTGAAGCTTTCTTT. It specifies CASTLEGRSTEAFF.

This chain uses TRBV7-2 with TRBJ2-7; maybe TRBD1 (5 bases). CDR3 length: 14 residues. In germline, CDR1 is SGHTA, CDR2 FQGNSA. Trimming cost V 7 bases and J 7 bases, with 20 bases left between them. Here the CDR3 DNA reads TGTGCCAGCAAGGTGACCATAGGGGCGAGGGAGCAGTACTTC. Translation: CASKVTIGAREQYF.

CDR3 sequence: CASGRSVLEQYF. Written as DNA, the CDR3 is TGTGCCAGCGGGAGATCGGTCCTCGAGCAGTACTTC. This rearrangement joins TRBV7-2 to TRBJ2-7; TRBD2 is a possible D gene (5 bases). Trimming took off 8 bases at V and 6 bases at J, with 14 bases between the two ends. CDR1 is SGHTA, CDR2 FQGNSA, per germline. CDR3 length equals 12 residues.

The CDR3 loop is CASSIGASAYSYEQYF. The CDR3 DNA reads TGTGCCAGTAGTATAGGGGCTAGCGCGTATTCCTACGAGCAGTACTTC. This chain joins TRBV19 and TRBJ2-7; the D gene is possibly TRBD2 (6 bases). Germline V lookup: CDR1 LNHDA, CDR2 SQIVND (reference sequence). The germline V and J ends were trimmed by 1 base and 1 base, with 14 bases remaining between them. The CDR3 totals 16 residues.

The CDR3 region has the DNA TGTGCCAGCAGTGAATACGACAGAGAGACCCAGTACTTC. Translated: CASSEYDRETQYF. The chain is built from TRBV6-1 and TRBJ2-5; possibly TRBD1 for D (5 bases). The CDR3 consists of 13 residues. V was clipped by 2 bases and J by 4 bases, with 8 bases between them. CDR1 MNHNS and CDR2 SASEGT come from the germline V gene.

The V and J genes are TRBV14 and TRBJ2-5, with 7 bases identical to TRBD2. Per the germline V gene, CDR1 is SGHDN and CDR2 is FVKESK. The CDR3 consists of 17 residues. After removal of 3 bases from V and 1 base from J, the junction contained 11 bases not matched to a gene. CDR3 in DNA: TGTGCCAGCAGCCAGGGGGAGGGCCTCCTCCTCCAAGAGACCCAGTACTTC. Translation: CASSQGEGLLLQETQYF.

The chain carries TRBV6-5 and TRBJ1-4, with 8 bases identical to TRBD1. This CDR3 has 12 amino acids. The germline gives CDR1 MNHEY, CDR2 SVGAGI. V shed 6 bases, J shed 14 bases, and the junction held 8 bases outside the gene matches. The CDR3 bases are TGTGCCAGCAGAGACGACCGGGACAGGCTGTTTTTT. Residues: CASRDDRDRLFF.

V gene TRBV7-9 combines with J gene TRBJ2-2; maybe TRBD1 (5 bases). The V end was cut by 2 bases, the J end by 3 bases, with 10 bases between. The germline V gene encodes CDR1 SEHNR and CDR2 FQNEAQ (reference sequence). This CDR3 is 15 amino acids long. The CDR3 sequence: CASSLTQVDTGELFF. CDR3 DNA: TGTGCCAGCAGCTTAACACAGGTTGACACCGGGGAGCTGTTTTTT.

The chain combines TRBV7-8 with TRBJ1-1; D is unresolved. V dropped 1 base and J dropped 0 bases, with 6 bases sitting between them. This CDR3 comprises 14 residues. Germline CDR1 is SGHVS and CDR2 is FQNEAQ. CDR3 in DNA: TGTGCCAGCAGCTTAGGTCTCATGAACACTGAAGCTTTCTTT. This encodes CASSLGLMNTEAFF.

The rearrangement uses TRBV28 and TRBJ1-2; TRBD1 might be the D (5 bases). V was cut by 8 bases and J by 8 bases, with 15 bases left in between. This CDR3 is built from 12 residues. Germline CDR1 reads MDHEN; CDR2 reads SYDVKM. CDR3 protein: CASGAGIRGYTF. As DNA, the CDR3 is TGTGCCAGCGGGGCAGGGATAAGAGGCTACACCTTC.

This sequence joins TRBV28 and TRBJ2-7; tentative D call: TRBD2 (5 bases). Trimming removed 3 bases from V and 3 bases from J, with 12 bases in between. Germline V gene lookup returns CDR1 MDHEN and CDR2 SYDVKM. The CDR3 extends over 14 amino acids. CDR3 region: CASSFPEGVYEQYF. In nucleotides, the CDR3 is TGTGCCAGCAGTTTCCCTGAGGGCGTCTACGAGCAGTACTTC.

The gene calls are TRBV14 and TRBJ2-1; D unresolved. CDR1 and CDR2 (germline): SGHDN, FVKESK. V was trimmed by 7 bases and J by 5 bases, leaving 18 bases between them. The CDR3 has 15 amino acids. As DNA, the CDR3 is TGTGCCAGCACAGAGACGAGCCAACCCAACAATGAGCAGTTCTTC. It translates to CASTETSQPNNEQFF. Using reference TRBV14 and TRBJ2-1 for the parts outside the CDR3, the full variable domain is EAGVTQFPSHSVIEKGQTVTLRCDPISGHDNLYWYRRVMGKEIKFLLHFVKESKQDESGMPNNRFLAERTGGTYSTLKVQPAELEDSGVYFCASTETSQPNNEQFFGPGTRLTVL.